This entry describes one TCR beta chain. Its antigen is unknown. The germline V gene encodes CDR1 GTSNPN and CDR2 SVGIG (reference sequence). CDR3 length: 13 amino acids. This sample was included in a study of monozygotic twins with inflammatory bowel disease. Findings and limits, study-wide: There was no way to distinguish the different T cell subtypes.

The blood volume drawn from each donor was 2 to 3 ml. Total RNA, at roughly 3.5 ug, went into every TCR library. Eight reactions per sample, run separately, yielded cDNA. TCRdb reanalyzed the 5' RACE reads and collapses them to one entry per CDR3 protein, without DNA. The sample has approximately 400,000 distinct CDR3 sequences. The genes are TRBV30 and TRBJ2-1; the TRBD1 assignment by TCRdb is unverifiable without DNA. What was sequenced was blood. The TCR was taken from a human donor with ulcerative colitis or Crohn's disease, or a healthy co-twin of an affected twin (not recorded which). The CDR3 protein is CAWKGRNYNEQFF.